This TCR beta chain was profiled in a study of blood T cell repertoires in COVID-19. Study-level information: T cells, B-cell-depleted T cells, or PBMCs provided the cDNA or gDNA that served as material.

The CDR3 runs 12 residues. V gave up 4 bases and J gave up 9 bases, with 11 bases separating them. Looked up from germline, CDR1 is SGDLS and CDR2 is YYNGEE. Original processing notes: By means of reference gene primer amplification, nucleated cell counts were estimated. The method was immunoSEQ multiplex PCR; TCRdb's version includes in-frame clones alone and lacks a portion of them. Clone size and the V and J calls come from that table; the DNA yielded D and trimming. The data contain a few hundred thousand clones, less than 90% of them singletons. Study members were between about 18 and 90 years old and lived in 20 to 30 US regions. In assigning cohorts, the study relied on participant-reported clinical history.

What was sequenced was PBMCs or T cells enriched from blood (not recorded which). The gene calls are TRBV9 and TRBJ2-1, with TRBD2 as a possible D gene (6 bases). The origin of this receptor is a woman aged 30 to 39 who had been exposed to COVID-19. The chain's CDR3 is CASSKTSGEQFF. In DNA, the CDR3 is TGTGCCAGCAGCAAGACTAGTGGTGAGCAGTTCTTC.